The source of this T cell receptor beta chain is a study of blood T cell repertoires in COVID-19 (dated by TCRdb to the early 2020s). Some background on the complete study: Samples covering the acute and convalescent phases of COVID-19 were provided by collaborators in the United States, Italy and Spain. The material from the prospective study consisted of cDNA or gDNA derived from T cells, B-cell-depleted T cells, or PBMCs. Deeply sampled blood TCRbeta repertoires from subjects exposed to, actively infected with, or recovered from COVID-19 were included in the dataset. The repertoires were made available in a free public database intended to serve as a resource for research on the immune response to SARS-CoV-2. The samples were drawn from two sources: the first 160 participants of the ongoing ImmuneRACE study, and some 1,300 subjects contributed by 6 global collaborators. The sample metadata nearly always contained a de-identified subject ID, COVID-19 status, age in years and sex. Where available, HLA class I and class II types were taken from metadata supplied by the sample provider and were not determined by assay-based typing.

The CDR1 and CDR2 encoded by the germline V gene are SGHDT and YYEEEE. V is reduced by 4 bases and J by 0 bases, leaving a spacing of 11 bases between them. The CDR3 goes from the cysteine to the phenylalanine over 15 residues. The CDR3 DNA has 45 bases and is translated from base 1. A word on this clone: The specificity of this receptor is unknown. Base quality data are lacking; no much larger clone is found one base away.

Study-wide findings and limitations: Clinical and demographic metadata were provided uncurated, with the amount varying by source and participant.

Each collaborating institution followed its own protocols to collect whole blood in K2EDTA tubes. For TCRbeta analysis, collaborators shipped samples as frozen whole blood, isolated PBMCs, or DNA extracted from either of those sample types. TCRbeta CDR3 regions were amplified from genomic DNA using the immunoSEQ Assay, a bias-controlled multiplex PCR. The published analysis was carried out like this. The number of nucleated cells in each sample was estimated from the amplification of reference gene primers within the assay. Sequence reads were collapsed and filtered to measure the absolute abundance of every unique TCRbeta CDR3 rearrangement. For each sample, productive Simpson clonality was calculated as the square root of Simpson's diversity index over productive rearrangements. Not all clones reach the TCRdb copy of this immuneACCESS table, which keeps in-frame sequences only. Checked studies attribute under half of the gap to unresolved V genes and leave the rest unexplained. That table supplies the V and J calls and clone size; D and trimming were determined from the DNA. This sample comprises around 260,000 clones, around four fifths of them detected only once. The ten largest clones represent around 4% of the sample.

The specimen was peripheral blood. The receptor's source is a man in his sixties with acute or convalescent COVID-19. The V and J genes are TRBV5-6 and TRBJ2-1; possibly the D gene is TRBD1, per 6 matching bases. The CDR3 protein: CASSQGQSSYNEQFF. The DNA reads TGTGCCAGCAGCCAAGGACAGAGCTCCTACAATGAGCAGTTCTTC.